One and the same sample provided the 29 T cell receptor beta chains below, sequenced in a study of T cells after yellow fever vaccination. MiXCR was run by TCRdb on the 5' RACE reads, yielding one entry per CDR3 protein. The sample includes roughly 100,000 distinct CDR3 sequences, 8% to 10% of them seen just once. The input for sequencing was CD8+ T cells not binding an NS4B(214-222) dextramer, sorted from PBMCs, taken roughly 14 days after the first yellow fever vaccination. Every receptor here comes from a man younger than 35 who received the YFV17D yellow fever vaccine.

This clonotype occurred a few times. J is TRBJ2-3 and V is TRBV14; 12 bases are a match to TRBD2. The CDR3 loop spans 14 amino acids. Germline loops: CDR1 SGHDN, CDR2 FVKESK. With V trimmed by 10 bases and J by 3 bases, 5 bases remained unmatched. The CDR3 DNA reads TGTGCCACCGCGACTAGCGGGGGAACAGATACGCAGTATTTT. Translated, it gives CATATSGGTDTQYF.

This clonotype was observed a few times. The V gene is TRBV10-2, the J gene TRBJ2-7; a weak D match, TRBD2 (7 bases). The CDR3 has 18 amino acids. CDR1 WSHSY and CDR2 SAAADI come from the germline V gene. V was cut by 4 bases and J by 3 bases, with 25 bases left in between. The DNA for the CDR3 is TGCGCCAGCAGTGTCCTGGGGGGGCCTCAAAATCCCCTCTACGAGCAGTACTTC. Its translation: CASSVLGGPQNPLYEQYF.

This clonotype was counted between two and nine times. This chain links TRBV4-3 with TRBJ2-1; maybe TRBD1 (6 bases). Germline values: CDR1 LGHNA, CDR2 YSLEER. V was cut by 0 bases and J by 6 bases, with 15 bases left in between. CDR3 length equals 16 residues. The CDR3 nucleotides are TGCGCCAGCAGCCAAGAAGTGGGGGCCCTGAGCAATGAGCAGTTCTTC. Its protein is CASSQEVGALSNEQFF.

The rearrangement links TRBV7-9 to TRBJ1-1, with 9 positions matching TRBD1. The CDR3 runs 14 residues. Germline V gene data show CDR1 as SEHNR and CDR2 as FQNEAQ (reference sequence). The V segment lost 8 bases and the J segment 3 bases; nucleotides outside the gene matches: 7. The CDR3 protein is CASVSGTGHTEAFF. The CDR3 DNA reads TGTGCCAGCGTCTCCGGGACAGGGCACACTGAAGCTTTCTTT.

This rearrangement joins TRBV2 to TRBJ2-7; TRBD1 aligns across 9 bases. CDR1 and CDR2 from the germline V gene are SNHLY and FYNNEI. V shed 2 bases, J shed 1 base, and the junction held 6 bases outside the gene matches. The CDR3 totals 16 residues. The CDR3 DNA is TGTGCCAGCAGTGAACATTTTGGACAGGGGTCCTACGAGCAGTACTTC. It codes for CASSEHFGQGSYEQYF.

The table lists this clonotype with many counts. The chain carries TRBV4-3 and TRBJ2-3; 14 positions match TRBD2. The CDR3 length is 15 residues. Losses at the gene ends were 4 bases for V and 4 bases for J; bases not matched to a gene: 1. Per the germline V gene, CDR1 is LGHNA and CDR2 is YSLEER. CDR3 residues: CASSPTSGGADTQYF. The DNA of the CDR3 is TGCGCCAGCAGCCCGACTAGCGGGGGGGCAGATACGCAGTATTTT.

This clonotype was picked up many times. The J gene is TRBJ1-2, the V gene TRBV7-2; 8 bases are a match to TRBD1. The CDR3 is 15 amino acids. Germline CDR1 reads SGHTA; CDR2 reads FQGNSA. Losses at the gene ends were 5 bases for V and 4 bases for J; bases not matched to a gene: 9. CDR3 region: CASSQGQGSGYGYTF. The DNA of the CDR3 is TGTGCCAGCAGCCAAGGACAGGGAAGCGGCTATGGCTACACCTTC.

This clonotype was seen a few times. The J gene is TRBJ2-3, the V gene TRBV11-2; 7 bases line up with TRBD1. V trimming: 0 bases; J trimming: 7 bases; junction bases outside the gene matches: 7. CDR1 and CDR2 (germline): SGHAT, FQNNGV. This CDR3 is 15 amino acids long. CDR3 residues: CASSLDLNRGNTQYF. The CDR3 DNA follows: TGTGCCAGCAGCTTAGATCTAAACAGGGGAAATACGCAGTATTTT.

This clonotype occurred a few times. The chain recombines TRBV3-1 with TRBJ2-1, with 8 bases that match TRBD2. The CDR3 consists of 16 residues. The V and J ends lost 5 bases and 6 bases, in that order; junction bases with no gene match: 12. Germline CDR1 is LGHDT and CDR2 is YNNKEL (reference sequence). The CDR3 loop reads CASSVPPAGGLNEQFF. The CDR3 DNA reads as TGTGCCAGCAGCGTCCCCCCTGCGGGGGGTCTCAATGAGCAGTTCTTC.

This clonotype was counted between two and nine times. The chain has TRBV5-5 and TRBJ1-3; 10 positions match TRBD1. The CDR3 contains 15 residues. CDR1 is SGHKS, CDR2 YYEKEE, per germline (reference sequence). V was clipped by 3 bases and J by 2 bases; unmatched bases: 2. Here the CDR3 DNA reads TGTGCCAGCAGCTGGGACAGGGGTACTGGAAACACCATATATTTT. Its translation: CASSWDRGTGNTIYF.

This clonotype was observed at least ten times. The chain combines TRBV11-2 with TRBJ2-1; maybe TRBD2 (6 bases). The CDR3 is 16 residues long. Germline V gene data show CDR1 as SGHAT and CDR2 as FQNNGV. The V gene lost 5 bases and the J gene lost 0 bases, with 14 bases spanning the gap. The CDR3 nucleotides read TGTGCCAGCAGCGGAGCGGCGGGATCCTCCTACAATGAGCAGTTCTTC. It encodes CASSGAAGSSYNEQFF. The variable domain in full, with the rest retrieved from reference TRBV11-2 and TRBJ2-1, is EAGVAQSPRYKIIEKRQSVAFWCNPISGHATLYWYQQILGQGPKLLIQFQNNGVVDDSQLPKDRFSAERLKGVDSTLKIQPAKLEDSAVYLCASSGAAGSSYNEQFFGPGTRLTVL.

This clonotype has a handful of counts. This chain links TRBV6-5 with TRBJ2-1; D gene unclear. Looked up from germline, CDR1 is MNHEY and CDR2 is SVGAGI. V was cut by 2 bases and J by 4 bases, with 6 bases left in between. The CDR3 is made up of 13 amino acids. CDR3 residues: CASSYSRYNEQFF. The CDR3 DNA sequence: TGTGCCAGCAGTTACAGCAGGTACAATGAGCAGTTCTTC.

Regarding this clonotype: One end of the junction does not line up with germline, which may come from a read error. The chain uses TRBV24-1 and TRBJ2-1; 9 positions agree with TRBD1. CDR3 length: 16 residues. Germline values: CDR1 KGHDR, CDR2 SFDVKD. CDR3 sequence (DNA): TGTGCCTCCAGTGACCTAAAGAGGACAGGGGACGATGAGCAGTTCTTC. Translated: CASSDLKRTGDDEQFF.

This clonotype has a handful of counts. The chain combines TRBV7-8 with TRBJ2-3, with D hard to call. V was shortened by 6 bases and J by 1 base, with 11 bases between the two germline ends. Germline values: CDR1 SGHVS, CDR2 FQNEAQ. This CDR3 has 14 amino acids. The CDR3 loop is CASSSLAGTDTQYF. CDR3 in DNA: TGTGCCAGCAGTTCCCTTGCGGGCACAGATACGCAGTATTTT.

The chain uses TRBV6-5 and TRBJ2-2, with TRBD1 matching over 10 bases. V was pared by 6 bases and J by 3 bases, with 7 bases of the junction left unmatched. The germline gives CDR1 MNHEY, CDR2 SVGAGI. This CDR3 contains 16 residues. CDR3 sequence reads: CASRLPGTGDTGELFF. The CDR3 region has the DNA TGTGCCAGCAGACTCCCCGGGACAGGGGACACCGGGGAGCTGTTTTTT.

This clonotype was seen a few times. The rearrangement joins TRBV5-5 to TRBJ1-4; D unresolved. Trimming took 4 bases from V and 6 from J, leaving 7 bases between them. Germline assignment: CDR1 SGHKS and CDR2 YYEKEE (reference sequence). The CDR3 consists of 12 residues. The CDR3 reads CASSVGDEKLFF. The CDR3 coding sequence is TGTGCCAGCAGCGTGGGCGATGAAAAACTGTTTTTT.

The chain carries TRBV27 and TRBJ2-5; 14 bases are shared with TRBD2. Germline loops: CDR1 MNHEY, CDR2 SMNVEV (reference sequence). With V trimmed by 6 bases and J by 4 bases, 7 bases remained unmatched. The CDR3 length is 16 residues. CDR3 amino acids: CASRTSGGAFGETQYF. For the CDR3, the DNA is TGTGCCAGCAGGACTAGCGGGGGGGCCTTCGGAGAGACCCAGTACTTC.

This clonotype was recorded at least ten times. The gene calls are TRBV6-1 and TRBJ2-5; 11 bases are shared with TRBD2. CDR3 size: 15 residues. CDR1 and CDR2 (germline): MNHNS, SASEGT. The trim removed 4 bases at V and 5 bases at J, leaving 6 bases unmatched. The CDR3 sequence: CASSGSGGARETQYF. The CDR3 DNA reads TGTGCCAGCAGTGGTAGCGGGGGGGCCCGTGAGACCCAGTACTTC.

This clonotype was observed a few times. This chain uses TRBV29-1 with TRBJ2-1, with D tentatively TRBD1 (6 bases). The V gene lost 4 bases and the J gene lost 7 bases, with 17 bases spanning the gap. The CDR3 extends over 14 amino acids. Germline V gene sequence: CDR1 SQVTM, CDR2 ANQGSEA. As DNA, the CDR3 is TGCAGCGTTGGGGGGACCGGGACAATGAATGAGCAGTTCTTC. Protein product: CSVGGTGTMNEQFF.

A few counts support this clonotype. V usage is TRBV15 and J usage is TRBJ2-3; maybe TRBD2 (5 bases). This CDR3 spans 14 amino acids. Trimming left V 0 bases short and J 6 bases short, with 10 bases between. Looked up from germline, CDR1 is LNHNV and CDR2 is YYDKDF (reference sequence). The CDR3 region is CATSRERGMDTQYF. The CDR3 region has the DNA TGTGCCACCAGCAGAGAACGGGGAATGGATACGCAGTATTTT.

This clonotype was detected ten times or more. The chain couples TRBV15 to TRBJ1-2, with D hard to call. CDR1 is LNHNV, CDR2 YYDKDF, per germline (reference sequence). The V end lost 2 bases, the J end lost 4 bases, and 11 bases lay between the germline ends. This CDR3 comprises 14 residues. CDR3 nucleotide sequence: TGTGCCACCAGCAGAACCACCCCAGGCTATGGCTACACCTTC. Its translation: CATSRTTPGYGYTF.

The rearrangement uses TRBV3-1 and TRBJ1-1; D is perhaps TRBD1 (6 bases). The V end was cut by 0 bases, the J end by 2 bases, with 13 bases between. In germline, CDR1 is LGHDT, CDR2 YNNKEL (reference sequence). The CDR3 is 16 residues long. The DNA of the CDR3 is TGTGCCAGCAGCCAAGATCCGACAGGACGTAACACTGAAGCTTTCTTT. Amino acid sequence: CASSQDPTGRNTEAFF.

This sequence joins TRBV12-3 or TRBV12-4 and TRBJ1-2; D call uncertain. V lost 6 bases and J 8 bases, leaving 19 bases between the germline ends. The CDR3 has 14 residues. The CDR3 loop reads CASSAGSPVRGYTF. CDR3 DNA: TGTGCCAGCAGCGCCGGCAGTCCGGTGCGGGGCTACACCTTC.

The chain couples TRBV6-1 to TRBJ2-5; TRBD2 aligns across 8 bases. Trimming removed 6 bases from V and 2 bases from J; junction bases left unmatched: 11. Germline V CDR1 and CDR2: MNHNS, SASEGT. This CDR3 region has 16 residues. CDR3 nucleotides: TGTGCCAGCAGCCTCGTCGGGGGGGCAGTACAAGAGACCCAGTACTTC. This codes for CASSLVGGAVQETQYF.

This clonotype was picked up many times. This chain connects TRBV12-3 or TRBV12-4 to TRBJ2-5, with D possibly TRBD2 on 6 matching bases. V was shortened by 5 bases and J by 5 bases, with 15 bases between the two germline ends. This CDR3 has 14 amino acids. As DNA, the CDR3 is TGTGCCAGCAGTCGACTAGGAGCCGGGGAGACCCAGTACTTC. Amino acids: CASSRLGAGETQYF.

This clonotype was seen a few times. CDR3 sequence reads: CASNGQGMNGYTF. Here the CDR3 DNA reads TGTGCCAGCAACGGGCAGGGAATGAACGGCTACACCTTC. The chain uses TRBV3-1 and TRBJ1-2, with D maybe TRBD1 (5 bases). The ends were cut back, 7 bases at V and 8 bases at J, with 17 bases in the middle. Germline V CDR1 and CDR2: LGHDT, YNNKEL (reference sequence). This CDR3 region has 13 residues.

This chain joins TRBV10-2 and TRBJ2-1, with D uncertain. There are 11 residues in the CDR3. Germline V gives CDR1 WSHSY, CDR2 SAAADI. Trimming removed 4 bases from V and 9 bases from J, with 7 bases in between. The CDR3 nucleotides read TGCGCCAGCAGTGGGGTGGGTGAGCAGTTCTTC. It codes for CASSGVGEQFF.

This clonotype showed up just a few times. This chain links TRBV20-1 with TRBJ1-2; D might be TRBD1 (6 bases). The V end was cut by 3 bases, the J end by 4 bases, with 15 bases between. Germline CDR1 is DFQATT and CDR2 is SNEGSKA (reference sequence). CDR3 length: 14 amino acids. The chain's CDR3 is CSASGRGGLYGYTF. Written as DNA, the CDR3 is TGCAGTGCTAGTGGACGGGGGGGCCTCTATGGCTACACCTTC.

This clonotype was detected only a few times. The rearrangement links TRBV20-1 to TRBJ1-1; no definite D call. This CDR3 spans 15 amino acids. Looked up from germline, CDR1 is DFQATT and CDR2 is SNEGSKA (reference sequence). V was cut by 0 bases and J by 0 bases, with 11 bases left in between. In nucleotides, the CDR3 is TGCAGTGCTAGAGATCTCGTGGCATTGAACACTGAAGCTTTCTTT. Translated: CSARDLVALNTEAFF.